One sample yielded the 20 T cell receptor beta chains listed below, sequenced in a study of cytomegalovirus exposure and HLA in healthy donors (dated by TCRdb to the late 2010s). The library was generated by the immunoSEQ multiplex PCR assay. The multiplex PCR relied on a mix of 60 forward primers for TCR Vbeta segments and 13 reverse primers for TCR Jbeta segments. TCRdb took this table from immuneACCESS and kept in-frame rearrangements with V and J called. Such tables lack part of the clones; where checked against another copy, unresolved V genes explain under half of the gap, and the rest is unexplained. This sample comprises 85,000 to 120,000 clones, more than 60% of them detected only once. The biggest ten clones account for roughly 3.4% of the sample. Sequencing input: PBMCs. The origin of the receptors is a man in his sixties in good health and CMV-seronegative.

The chain employs TRBV5-1 and TRBJ2-6; D is ambiguous. Looked up from germline, CDR1 is SGHRS and CDR2 is YFSETQ. This CDR3 is 15 amino acids long. The ends were cut back, 4 bases at V and 0 bases at J, with 8 bases in the middle. CDR3 DNA: TGCGCCAGCAGCCCAGATCCCTCTGGGGCCAACGTCCTGACTTTC. Its translation: CASSPDPSGANVLTF.

This clone was seen just once. The gene calls are TRBV19 and TRBJ1-5; TRBD1 aligns across 9 bases. CDR3 length equals 15 residues. Looked up from germline, CDR1 is LNHDA and CDR2 is SQIVND (reference sequence). V lost 7 bases to trimming and J lost 4 bases; unmatched junction nucleotides: 8. The CDR3 is CASTPGQGMNQPQHF. In nucleotides, the CDR3 is TGTGCCAGTACTCCGGGACAGGGAATGAATCAGCCCCAGCATTTT.

The V call is TRBV2, the J call TRBJ1-1; possibly TRBD1 for D (5 bases). Trimming stripped 5 bases from V and 0 bases from J, with 10 bases between. The CDR3 totals 14 residues. From germline, CDR1 is SNHLY and CDR2 FYNNEI. The CDR3 reads CASSRDFMNTEAFF. Here the CDR3 DNA reads TGTGCCAGCAGTAGGGACTTTATGAACACTGAAGCTTTCTTT.

The chain is built from TRBV30 and TRBJ2-7, with D possibly TRBD1 on 6 matching bases. The V end lost 4 bases, the J end lost 0 bases, and 13 bases lay between the germline ends. The germline gives CDR1 GTSNPN, CDR2 SVGIG (reference sequence). The CDR3 has 14 residues. As DNA, the CDR3 is TGTGCCTGGACACGACAGGTTTTCTCCTACGAGCAGTACTTC. It translates to CAWTRQVFSYEQYF.

The CDR3 protein is CASSFVLAGGTDTQYF. The CDR3 DNA is TGCGCCAGCAGCTTCGTACTAGCGGGGGGCACAGATACGCAGTATTTT. The rearrangement uses TRBV5-1 and TRBJ2-3, with 11 bases fitting TRBD2. The trim removed 2 bases at V and 1 base at J, leaving 3 bases unmatched. From germline, CDR1 is SGHRS and CDR2 YFSETQ. This CDR3 is 16 amino acids long.

The genes are TRBV9 and TRBJ1-4; no clear D. This CDR3 region has 13 residues. Per germline, CDR1 SGDLS and CDR2 YYNGEE. The ends were cut back, 0 bases at V and 10 bases at J, with 10 bases in the middle. The CDR3 reads CASSVEEVGKLFF. The CDR3 DNA reads as TGTGCCAGCAGCGTAGAGGAGGTAGGAAAACTGTTTTTT.

The rearrangement uses TRBV7-2 and TRBJ1-1; TRBD1 matches 11 bases. V lost 2 bases to trimming and J lost 3 bases; unmatched junction nucleotides: 8. This CDR3 has 17 residues. Germline CDR1 SGHTA, CDR2 FQGNSA. For the CDR3, the DNA is TGTGCCAGCAGCTTACCTGGACAGGGGGCATATGACACTGAAGCTTTCTTT. Its translation: CASSLPGQGAYDTEAFF.

This clone came up a few times. The V call is TRBV6-1, the J call TRBJ1-2, with 11 nucleotides matching TRBD1. Germline V lookup: CDR1 MNHNS, CDR2 SASEGT. Unmatched junction bases numbered 5, after V lost 0 bases and J lost 5 bases. The CDR3 loop spans 16 amino acids. The CDR3 DNA reads as TGTGCCAGCAGTGAAGCCCCCGGGACAGGGGGTTATGGCTACACCTTC. This encodes CASSEAPGTGGYGYTF.

The J gene is TRBJ1-4, the V gene TRBV2; 8 bases align to TRBD1. This CDR3 is 15 amino acids long. The germline CDR1 and CDR2 sequences are SNHLY and FYNNEI. Germline trimming cut 7 bases from V and 4 bases from J; bases unmatched to any gene: 8. The CDR3 reads CASKPETGVNEKLFF. CDR3 coding DNA: TGTGCCAGCAAACCTGAGACAGGGGTTAATGAAAAACTGTTTTTT.

This clone is a singleton in its sample. The chain links TRBV5-1 to TRBJ1-6; D is possibly TRBD1 (5 bases). V was shortened by 4 bases and J by 8 bases, with 13 bases between the two germline ends. In germline, CDR1 is SGHRS, CDR2 YFSETQ. The CDR3 spans 14 residues. CDR3 loop: CASSLDTGDSPLHF. The CDR3 DNA reads as TGCGCCAGCAGCCTGGACACGGGGGATTCACCCCTCCACTTT.

The chain combines TRBV9 with TRBJ2-6; no definite D call. Germline assignment: CDR1 SGDLS and CDR2 YYNGEE. Trimming shortened V by 4 bases and J by 0 bases, and 11 bases separated the two germline ends. This CDR3 has 16 amino acids. The CDR3: CASSPRPSSGANVLTF. The CDR3 DNA is TGTGCCAGCAGCCCTAGACCGAGCTCTGGGGCCAACGTCCTGACTTTC.

V gene TRBV21-1 combines with J gene TRBJ2-1; the table gives TRBD1 as D, unverified against the DNA. TRBV21-1 is a pseudogene segment. The CDR3 length is 15 residues. The CDR3 here is CASSKGTGGRNEQFF. The CDR3 nucleotides are TGTGCCAGCAGCAAAGGGACAGGGGGCCGTAATGAGCAGTTCTTC.

This chain connects TRBV7-3 to TRBJ2-3; TRBD1 might be the D (6 bases). Between the trimmed V and J ends, which lost 5 bases and 0 bases, there was a span of 12 bases. Looked up from germline, CDR1 is SGHTA and CDR2 is FQGTGA. The length of the CDR3 is 15 residues. CDR3 region: CASSQRQASTDTQYF. CDR3 DNA sequence: TGTGCCAGCAGCCAAAGACAGGCGAGCACAGATACGCAGTATTTT.

V is TRBV6-6 and J is TRBJ2-7; D gene uncertain. The V end lost 2 bases, the J end lost 5 bases, and 16 bases lay between the germline ends. The CDR3 has 15 residues. Germline V gives CDR1 MNHNY, CDR2 SVGAGI (reference sequence). The CDR3 here is CASSYGGLSVNEQYF. The DNA of the CDR3 is TGTGCCAGCAGTTACGGCGGTTTGTCGGTGAACGAGCAGTACTTC.

The chain uses TRBV5-6 and TRBJ2-7; possibly TRBD1 for D (6 bases). The CDR3 totals 14 residues. The V end was cut by 6 bases, the J end by 1 base, with 14 bases between. Germline V gene sequence: CDR1 SGHDT, CDR2 YYEEEE. The CDR3 is CASMRQDSSYEQYV. Here the CDR3 DNA reads TGTGCCAGCATGCGACAGGACTCGTCCTACGAGCAGTACGTC.

J is TRBJ2-7 and V is TRBV5-1; 13 bases are shared with TRBD2. With 4 bases clipped from V and 4 bases from J, the junction kept 5 bases outside the gene matches. CDR1 is SGHRS and CDR2 is YFSETQ in the germline V gene. This CDR3 comprises 15 residues. The CDR3 region has the DNA TGCGCCAGCAGCCAACTGGGACTAGCGGGGTACGAGCAGTACTTC. It codes for CASSQLGLAGYEQYF.

This clone was seen only once. The chain recombines TRBV5-1 with TRBJ2-3; a possible D gene is TRBD2 (5 bases). The CDR3 extends over 16 amino acids. Trimming left V 4 bases short and J 0 bases short, with 15 bases between. Germline V gene data show CDR1 as SGHRS and CDR2 as YFSETQ. The CDR3 nucleotides are TGCGCCAGCAGCCCGATAGCGAGAACTAGCACAGATACGCAGTATTTT. Amino acids: CASSPIARTSTDTQYF.

This chain links TRBV12-5 with TRBJ2-3, with 8 nucleotides matching TRBD1. The V and J ends lost 7 bases and 0 bases, in that order; junction bases with no gene match: 6. Germline V gene sequence: CDR1 LGHNT, CDR2 FRNRAP. The CDR3 is 15 amino acids. CDR3 amino acids: CASAQGQVSTDTQYF. The CDR3 DNA sequence: TGTGCTAGTGCCCAGGGACAGGTGAGCACAGATACGCAGTATTTT. Full variable domain (rest looked up from reference TRBV12-5 and TRBJ2-3): DARVTQTPRHKVTEMGQEVTMRCQPILGHNTVFWYRQTMMQGLELLAYFRNRAPLDDSGMPKDRFSAEMPDATLATLKIQPSEPRDSAVYFCASAQGQVSTDTQYFGPGTRLTVL.

As for this clone: At one boundary the junction diverges from the germline segment, which might be a read error. V usage is TRBV7-9 and J usage is TRBJ1-1, with D hard to call. The CDR3 contains 15 residues. Germline V CDR1 and CDR2: SEHNR, FQNEAQ (reference sequence). CDR3 sequence: CASRLGSTRNTEAFF. Here the CDR3 DNA reads TGTGCCAGCAGATTAGGATCTACCCGGAACACTGAAGCTTTCTTT. The full variable domain, completed using reference TRBV7-9 and TRBJ1-1, is DTGVSQNPRHKITKRGQNVTFRCDPISEHNRLYWYRQTLGQGPEFLTYFQNEAQLEKSRLLSDRFSAERPKGSFSTLEIQRTEQGDSAMYLCASRLGSTRNTEAFFGQGTRLTVV.

This chain joins TRBV25-1 and TRBJ2-7; perhaps TRBD1 as D (6 bases). Trimming shortened V by 3 bases and J by 1 base, and 13 bases separated the two germline ends. CDR1 is MGHDK and CDR2 is SYGVNS in the germline V gene. CDR3 length equals 15 residues. This chain's CDR3 is CASSDSRGPSYEQYV. The CDR3 region has the DNA TGTGCCAGCAGTGACTCCAGGGGACCTTCCTACGAGCAGTACGTC.